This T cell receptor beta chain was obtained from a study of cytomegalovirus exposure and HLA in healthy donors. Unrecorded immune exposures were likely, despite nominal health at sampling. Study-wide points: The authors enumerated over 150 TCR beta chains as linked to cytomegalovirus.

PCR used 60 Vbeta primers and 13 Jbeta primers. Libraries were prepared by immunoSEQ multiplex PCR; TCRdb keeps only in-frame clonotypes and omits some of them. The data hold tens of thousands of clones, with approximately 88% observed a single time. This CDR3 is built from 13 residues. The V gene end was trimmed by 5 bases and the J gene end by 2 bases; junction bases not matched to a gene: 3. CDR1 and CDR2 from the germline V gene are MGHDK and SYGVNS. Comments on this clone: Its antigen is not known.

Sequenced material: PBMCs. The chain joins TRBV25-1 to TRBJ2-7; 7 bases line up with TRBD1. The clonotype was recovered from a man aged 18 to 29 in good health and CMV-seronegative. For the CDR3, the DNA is TGTGCCAGCAGTCACAGGGGCCCCTACGAGCAGTACTTC. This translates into CASSHRGPYEQYF.